Each of the 21 T cell receptor beta chains below was sequenced from the same sample in a study of patients and donors after allogeneic stem cell transplantation. MiXCR was run by TCRdb on the RT-PCR reads, yielding one entry per CDR3 protein. Of about 200,000 distinct CDR3 sequences in the sample, roughly two fifths are singletons; the top ten hold about 35%. The sample was blood, either unsorted or a sorted T cell fraction (not recorded which). These receptors came from a human donor who was either an allogeneic HSCT recipient or a stem cell or donor lymphocyte infusion donor (not recorded which). It is not recorded whose cells these are; they may come from a transplant donor.

The V and J genes are TRBV4-1 and TRBJ2-3, with 12 nucleotides matching TRBD1. In germline, CDR1 is MGHRA, CDR2 YSYEKL. CDR3 length: 17 residues. After removal of 2 bases from V and 2 bases from J, the junction contained 5 bases not matched to a gene. The CDR3 DNA sequence: TGCGCCAGCAGCCAACCGGGACAGGGGGCCCTCACAGATACGCAGTATTTT. Its protein is CASSQPGQGALTDTQYF.

J is TRBJ2-1 and V is TRBV6-5; 9 bases map to TRBD1. Trimming removed 6 bases from V and 2 bases from J; junction bases left unmatched: 5. CDR3 size: 15 residues. Germline V lookup: CDR1 MNHEY, CDR2 SVGAGI. In DNA, the CDR3 is TGTGCCAGCAGATCCCGGACAGGGGCCTACAATGAGCAGTTCTTC. Encoded protein: CASRSRTGAYNEQFF.

V gene TRBV15 combines with J gene TRBJ1-2; D not resolved. The V end was cut by 5 bases, the J end by 5 bases, with 12 bases between. The CDR3 extends over 13 amino acids. Germline V lookup: CDR1 LNHNV, CDR2 YYDKDF (reference sequence). The CDR3 reads CATSQVLGYGYTF. In DNA, the CDR3 is TGTGCCACCAGCCAGGTCCTTGGGTATGGCTACACCTTC. Full variable domain (missing parts from reference TRBV15 and TRBJ1-2): DAMVIQNPRYQVTQFGKPVTLSCSQTLNHNVMYWYQQKSSQAPKLLFHYYDKDFNNEADTPDNFQSRRPNTSFCFLDIRSPGLGDTAMYLCATSQVLGYGYTFGSGTRLTVV.

This clonotype was picked up a small number of times. The rearrangement links TRBV28 to TRBJ2-7; 8 bases fit TRBD1. CDR1 and CDR2 from the germline V gene are MDHEN and SYDVKM. The trim removed 10 bases at V and 5 bases at J, leaving 7 bases unmatched. There are 12 residues in the CDR3. CDR3 sequence: CANDQGAHEQYF. CDR3 DNA: TGTGCCAACGATCAGGGGGCTCACGAGCAGTACTTC.

The sample holds a few counts of this clonotype. The rearrangement joins TRBV14 to TRBJ2-7; 9 bases align to TRBD1. The CDR3 is made up of 13 amino acids. In germline, CDR1 is SGHDN, CDR2 FVKESK. The J segment lost 5 bases and the V segment lost 6 bases, leaving 5 bases of the junction unmatched. The CDR3 is CASRRTGDHEQYF. CDR3 DNA: TGTGCCAGCAGGCGGACAGGGGATCACGAGCAGTACTTC.

This clonotype showed up just a few times. J is TRBJ2-7 and V is TRBV6-5; D not resolved. This CDR3 contains 13 residues. CDR1 and CDR2 (germline): MNHEY, SVGAGI. V lost 0 bases and J lost 5, with 8 bases in between. CDR3 nucleotide sequence: TGTGCCAGCAGTTACTCGCCCCTCAACGAGCAGTACTTC. It yields the protein CASSYSPLNEQYF.

There are a few counts of this clonotype. J is TRBJ1-2 and V is TRBV4-3; D is perhaps TRBD1 (5 bases). Trimming took off 2 bases at V and 4 bases at J, with 17 bases between the two ends. Germline CDR1 LGHNA, CDR2 YSLEER. CDR3 length: 16 residues. The DNA for the CDR3 is TGCGCCAGCAGCCAACCCGGGACGAAGGGATTCTATGGCTACACCTTC. This sequence encodes CASSQPGTKGFYGYTF.

V is TRBV7-2 and J is TRBJ1-2, with unresolved D. Trimming shortened V by 3 bases and J by 3 bases, and 11 bases separated the two germline ends. This CDR3 contains 14 residues. CDR1 and CDR2 from the germline V gene are SGHTA and FQGNSA. The CDR3 reads CASSFTPGDYGYTF. The CDR3 DNA is TGTGCCAGCAGCTTTACCCCCGGAGACTATGGCTACACCTTC.

This clonotype occurred many times. The V gene is TRBV12-3 or TRBV12-4, the J gene TRBJ1-1; D remains ambiguous. The CDR3 is 14 residues long. With 3 bases removed from V and 7 bases from J, the gap between germline ends came to 15 bases. CDR3 DNA sequence: TGTGCCAGCAGTTTTTCGCAGGCCCTCGGTGAAGCTTTCTTT. Translated: CASSFSQALGEAFF.

The chain employs TRBV6-5 and TRBJ2-7; 8 nucleotides agree with TRBD1. Unmatched junction bases numbered 15, after V lost 3 bases and J lost 5 bases. Germline CDR1 MNHEY, CDR2 SVGAGI. This CDR3 is 17 amino acids long. As DNA, the CDR3 is TGTGCCAGCAGTTATCGGGGCATCCGGACAGGGATCAACGAGCAGTACTTC. This gives the protein CASSYRGIRTGINEQYF.

The genes are TRBV6-5 and TRBJ1-1; TRBD1 matches 9 bases. Trimming removed 4 bases from V and 1 base from J; junction bases left unmatched: 4. Germline CDR1 is MNHEY and CDR2 is SVGAGI. CDR3 length: 15 amino acids. DNA for the CDR3: TGTGCCAGCAGTTTACAGGGGGCGGCGAACACTGAAGCTTTCTTT. Its protein is CASSLQGAANTEAFF.

This clonotype was counted a few times. This chain links TRBV7-3 with TRBJ2-3; 9 bases agree with TRBD1. This CDR3 region has 17 residues. Trimming took 5 bases from V and 3 from J; bases not matched to a gene: 12. Germline lookup yields CDR1 SGHTA and CDR2 FQGTGA. CDR3 nucleotide sequence: TGTGCCAGCAGCCCTCTAGGACAGGGGAGTTTGACAGATACGCAGTATTTT. This sequence encodes CASSPLGQGSLTDTQYF.

The V and J genes are TRBV29-1 and TRBJ1-1; D might be TRBD1 (5 bases). The CDR3 is made up of 11 amino acids. CDR1 is SQVTM and CDR2 is ANQGSEA in the germline V gene. The ends were cut back, 3 bases at V and 8 bases at J, with 10 bases in the middle. CDR3 nucleotides: TGCAGCGTTGACAGGGCAACCGAAGCTTTCTTT. The encoded protein is CSVDRATEAFF.

The sample holds a few counts of this clonotype. V gene TRBV6-5 combines with J gene TRBJ1-6; tentative D call: TRBD1 (6 bases). V was trimmed by 2 bases and J by 4 bases, leaving 9 bases between them. In germline, CDR1 is MNHEY, CDR2 SVGAGI. CDR3 length equals 15 residues. The CDR3 coding sequence is TGTGCCAGCAGTTACCGGGACACTTATAATTCACCCCTCCACTTT. This sequence encodes CASSYRDTYNSPLHF.

This sequence joins TRBV2 and TRBJ1-2, with 7 bases identical to TRBD1. V was clipped by 4 bases and J by 2 bases; unmatched bases: 4. In germline, CDR1 is SNHLY, CDR2 FYNNEI. This CDR3 has 14 residues. This CDR3 is CASSAPGQNYGYTF. As DNA, the CDR3 is TGTGCCAGCAGTGCCCCGGGACAGAACTATGGCTACACCTTC.

The rearrangement links TRBV2 to TRBJ2-1, with a tentative D call TRBD2 (5 bases). CDR3 size: 16 residues. Per the germline V gene, CDR1 is SNHLY and CDR2 is FYNNEI. Trimming removed 6 bases from V and 4 bases from J, with 19 bases in between. This chain's CDR3 is CASSPLVGGRYNEQFF. CDR3 nucleotide sequence: TGTGCCAGCAGCCCCCTGGTTGGAGGCCGGTACAATGAGCAGTTCTTC.

The gene calls are TRBV7-9 and TRBJ1-6; TRBD1 is a possible D gene (6 bases). The CDR3 is 14 amino acids. Deletions cut 5 bases from V and 7 bases from J, with 12 bases between. Germline CDR1 SEHNR, CDR2 FQNEAQ (reference sequence). CDR3 coding DNA: TGTGCCAGCAGCCGAGCGGACAGCAATTCACCCCTCCACTTT. It specifies CASSRADSNSPLHF.

This clonotype was seen only a few times. The rearrangement uses TRBV27 and TRBJ1-1; D unclear. From germline, CDR1 is MNHEY and CDR2 SMNVEV (reference sequence). The CDR3 is made up of 11 amino acids. The germline V and J ends were trimmed by 4 bases and 5 bases, with 5 bases remaining between them. The CDR3 nucleotides read TGTGCCAGCAGTTCTTGGACTGAAGCTTTCTTT. Translated, it gives CASSSWTEAFF.

The gene calls are TRBV15 and TRBJ1-5; D is unresolved. Between the trimmed V and J ends, which lost 1 base and 3 bases, there was a span of 13 bases. The CDR3 length is 16 residues. The V gene's germline CDR1 is LNHNV and CDR2 YYDKDF (reference sequence). CDR3 coding DNA: TGTGCCACCAGCAGAGTGCGACAAGCCCACAATCAGCCCCAGCATTTT. This gives the protein CATSRVRQAHNQPQHF.

The chain joins TRBV7-2 to TRBJ2-2, with 7 bases that match TRBD1. The V and J ends lost 1 base and 3 bases, in that order; junction bases with no gene match: 8. This CDR3 is 17 amino acids long. CDR1 is SGHTA, CDR2 FQGNSA, per germline. CDR3 protein: CASSLGAGGVDTGELFF. The DNA for the CDR3 is TGTGCCAGCAGCTTAGGCGCAGGGGGAGTGGACACCGGGGAGCTGTTTTTT.

CDR3 loop: CSASGQGTNEKLFF. The CDR3 DNA follows: TGCAGTGCCTCCGGACAGGGCACTAATGAAAAACTGTTTTTT. The rearrangement links TRBV20-1 to TRBJ1-4, with TRBD1 matching 8 bases. V was pared by 6 bases and J by 2 bases, with 5 bases of the junction left unmatched. The CDR3 covers 14 residues. Germline CDR1 and CDR2: DFQATT and SNEGSKA (reference sequence).